This T cell receptor (beta chain) came from a study of T cell changes during pregnancy in multiple sclerosis. The table came from immunoSEQ multiplex PCR; TCRdb's copy has only in-frame clones and leaves some out. The sample yields over 20,000 clones, about 90% seen once. The CDR3 extends over 14 amino acids. Germline assignment: CDR1 SGHNT and CDR2 YENEEA. With V trimmed by 4 bases and J by 9 bases, 6 bases remained unmatched. J is TRBJ2-1 and V is TRBV11-3; 10 nucleotides align to TRBD1. The sample was CD8+ T cells from peripheral blood mononuclear cells, taken in the second trimester of pregnancy. The origin of this receptor is a female donor in good health, enrolled as a control in a pregnancy study. CDR3 sequence reads: CASSYGQGGREQFF. In DNA form, the CDR3 reads TGTGCCAGCAGCTACGGACAGGGGGGACGTGAGCAGTTCTTC. Supplemented by reference TRBV11-3 and TRBJ2-1, the full variable domain reads EAGVVQSPRYKIIEKKQPVAFWCNPISGHNTLYWYLQNLGQGPELLIRYENEEAVDDSQLPKDRFSAERLKGVDSTLKIQPAELGDSAVYLCASSYGQGGREQFFGPGTRLTVL.